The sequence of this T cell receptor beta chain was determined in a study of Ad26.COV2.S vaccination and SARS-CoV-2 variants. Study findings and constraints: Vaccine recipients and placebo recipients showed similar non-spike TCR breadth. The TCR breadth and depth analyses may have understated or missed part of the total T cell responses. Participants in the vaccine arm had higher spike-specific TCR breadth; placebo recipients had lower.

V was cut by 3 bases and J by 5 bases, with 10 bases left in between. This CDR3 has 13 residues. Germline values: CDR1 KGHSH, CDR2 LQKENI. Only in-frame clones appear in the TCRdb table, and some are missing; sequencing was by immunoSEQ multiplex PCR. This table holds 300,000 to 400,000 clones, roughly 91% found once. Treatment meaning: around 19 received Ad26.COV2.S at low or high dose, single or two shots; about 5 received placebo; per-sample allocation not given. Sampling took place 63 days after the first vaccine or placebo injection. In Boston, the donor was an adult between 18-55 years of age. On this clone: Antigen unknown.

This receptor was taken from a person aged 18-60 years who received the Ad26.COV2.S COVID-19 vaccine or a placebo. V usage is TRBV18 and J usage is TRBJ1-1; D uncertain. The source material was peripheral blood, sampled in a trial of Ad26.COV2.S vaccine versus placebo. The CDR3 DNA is TGTGCCAGCTCACCCCAGAGGAATACTGAAGCTTTCTTT. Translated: CASSPQRNTEAFF.